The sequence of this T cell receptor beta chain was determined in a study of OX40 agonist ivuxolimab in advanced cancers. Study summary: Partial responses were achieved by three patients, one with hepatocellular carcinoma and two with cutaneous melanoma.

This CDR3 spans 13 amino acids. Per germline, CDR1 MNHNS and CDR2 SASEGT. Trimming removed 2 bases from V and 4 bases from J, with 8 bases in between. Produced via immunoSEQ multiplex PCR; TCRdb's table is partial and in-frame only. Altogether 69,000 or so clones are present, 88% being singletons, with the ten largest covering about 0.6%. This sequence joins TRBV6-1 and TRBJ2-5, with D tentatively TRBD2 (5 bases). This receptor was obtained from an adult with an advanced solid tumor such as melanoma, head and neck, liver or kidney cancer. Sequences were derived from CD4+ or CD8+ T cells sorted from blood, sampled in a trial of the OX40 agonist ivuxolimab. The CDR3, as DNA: TGTGCCAGCAGTGAAACTAGAAGAGAGACCCAGTACTTC. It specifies CASSETRRETQYF.